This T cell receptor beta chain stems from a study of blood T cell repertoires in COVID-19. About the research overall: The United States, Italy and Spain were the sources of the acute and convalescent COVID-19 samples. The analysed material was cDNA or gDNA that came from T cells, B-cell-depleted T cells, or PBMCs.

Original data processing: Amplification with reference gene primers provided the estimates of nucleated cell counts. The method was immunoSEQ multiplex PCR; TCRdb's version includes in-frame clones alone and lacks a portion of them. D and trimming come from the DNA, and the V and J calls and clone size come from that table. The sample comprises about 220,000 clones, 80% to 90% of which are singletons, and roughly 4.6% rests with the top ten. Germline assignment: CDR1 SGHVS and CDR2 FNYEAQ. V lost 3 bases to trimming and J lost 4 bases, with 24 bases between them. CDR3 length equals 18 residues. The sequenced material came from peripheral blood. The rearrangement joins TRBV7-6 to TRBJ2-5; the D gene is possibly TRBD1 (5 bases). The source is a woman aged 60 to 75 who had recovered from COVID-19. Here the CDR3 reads CASSFNVLGSRVVETQYF. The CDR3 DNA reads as TGTGCCAGCAGCTTCAACGTATTGGGCTCCAGGGTGGTAGAGACCCAGTACTTC.